A selection of T cell receptor beta chains follows, all from one sample in a study of blood T cell repertoires in COVID-19. Repertoires were generated with immunoSEQ multiplex PCR, while TCRdb's copy carries only in-frame clones and drops some. The sample includes 260,000 or so clones, around 83% of them seen just once. The specimen was peripheral blood. The receptors here all came from a man older than 75 with acute or convalescent COVID-19. The CDR3 runs from the conserved cysteine through the conserved F or W. The D gene is left open where the match is weak. The size of a clone is reported for some rows only, either as once, few or many, or as a class for expanded clones.

V: TRBV2; D: -; size: -; J: TRBJ1-4; CDR3: CASSEMAWKLFF; DNA: TGTGCCAGCAGTGAAATGGCCTGGAAACTGTTTTTT
V: TRBV5-6; D: -; size: -; J: TRBJ1-6; CDR3: CASSLRGGSPLHF; DNA: TGTGCCAGCAGCCTCAGGGGCGGCTCACCCCTCCACTTT
V: TRBV7-9; D: -; size: -; J: TRBJ2-1; CDR3: CASSSLGGGFYNEQFF; DNA: TGTGCCAGCAGCTCGTTGGGGGGAGGCTTCTACAATGAGCAGTTCTTC
V: TRBV7-6; D: TRBD1; size: -; J: TRBJ2-2; CDR3: CASSRPTGGPTGELFF; DNA: TGTGCCAGCAGCCGCCCGACAGGGGGCCCGACCGGGGAGCTGTTTTTT
V: TRBV29-1; D: TRBD1; size: few; J: TRBJ1-1; CDR3: CSVDRSVNTEAFF; DNA: TGCAGCGTGGACAGGTCCGTGAACACTGAAGCTTTCTTT
V: TRBV5-1; D: -; size: -; J: TRBJ2-2; CDR3: CASSLKPQGTGELFF; DNA: TGCGCCAGCAGCTTGAAGCCACAGGGCACCGGGGAGCTGTTTTTT
V: TRBV27; D: TRBD2; size: -; J: TRBJ2-1; CDR3: CASSLTSGSFLSSYNEQFF; DNA: TGTGCCAGCAGTTTAACTAGCGGTTCTTTCCTCAGCTCCTACAATGAGCAGTTCTTC
V: TRBV6-5; D: TRBD2; size: once; J: TRBJ2-2; CDR3: CASSQRLAGGGELFF; DNA: TGTGCCAGCAGCCAAAGACTAGCGGGCGGCGGGGAGCTGTTTTTT
V: TRBV28; D: -; size: -; J: TRBJ1-4; CDR3: CASKQTLNEKLFF; DNA: TGTGCCAGCAAACAGACATTAAATGAAAAACTGTTTTTT
V: TRBV28; D: -; size: few; J: TRBJ2-7; CDR3: CASSSGTLSYEQYF; DNA: TGTGCCAGCAGTTCCGGGACACTCTCCTACGAGCAGTACTTC
V: TRBV5-4; D: -; size: -; J: TRBJ2-1; CDR3: CASSLGVGEQFF; DNA: TGTGCCAGCAGTCTCGGGGTTGGTGAGCAGTTCTTC
V: TRBV6-5; D: TRBD2; size: -; J: TRBJ2-2; CDR3: CASSSLPSGSTGELFF; DNA: TGTGCCAGCAGTTCCCTCCCTAGCGGGTCCACCGGGGAGCTGTTTTTT
V: TRBV19; D: -; size: once; J: TRBJ2-1; CDR3: CASSIAGTGLGNEQFF; DNA: TGTGCCAGTAGTATAGCCGGGACTGGTCTTGGTAATGAGCAGTTCTTC
V: TRBV28; D: -; size: -; J: TRBJ2-6; CDR3: CASKVQGSGANVLTF; DNA: TGTGCCAGCAAGGTCCAGGGAAGCGGGGCCAACGTCCTGACTTTC
V: TRBV10-3; D: TRBD2; size: -; J: TRBJ2-5; CDR3: CAISESTSGRGETQYF; DNA: TGTGCCATCAGTGAGTCAACTAGCGGGAGGGGTGAGACCCAGTACTTC
V: TRBV19; D: TRBD1; size: -; J: TRBJ2-7; CDR3: CASSIARQGLYEQYF; DNA: TGTGCCAGTAGTATCGCGCGACAGGGCCTCTACGAGCAGTACTTC